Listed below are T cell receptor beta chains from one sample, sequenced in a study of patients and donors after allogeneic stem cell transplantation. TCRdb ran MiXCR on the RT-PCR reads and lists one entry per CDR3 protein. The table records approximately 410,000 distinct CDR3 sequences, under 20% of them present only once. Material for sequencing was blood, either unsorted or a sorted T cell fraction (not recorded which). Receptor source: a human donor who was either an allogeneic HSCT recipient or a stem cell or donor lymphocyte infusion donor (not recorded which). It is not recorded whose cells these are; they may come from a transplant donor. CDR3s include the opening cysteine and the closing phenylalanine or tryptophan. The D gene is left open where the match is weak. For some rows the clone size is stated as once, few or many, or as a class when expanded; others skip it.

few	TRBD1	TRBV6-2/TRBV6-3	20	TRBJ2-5	TGTGCCAGCAGTTACAACCGGGACAGGGGGCGGCAGCGGAACCAAGAGACCCAGTACTTC	CASSYNRDRGRQRNQETQYF
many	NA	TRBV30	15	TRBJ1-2	TGTGCCTGGAGTCCCCGGACGTCCAGCCCGAAGGGCTACACCTTC	CAWSPRTSSPKGYTF
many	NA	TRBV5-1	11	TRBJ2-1	TGCGCCAGCAGCGGGCTAGGAGTGCAGTTCTTC	CASSGLGVQFF
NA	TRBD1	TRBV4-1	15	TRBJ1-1	TGCGCCAGCAGCCGTAGGACAGGGGGCACCACTGAAGCTTTCTTT	CASSRRTGGTTEAFF
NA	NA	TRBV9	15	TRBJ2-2	TGTGCCAGCAGCGTAGGGACCCTGAACACCGGGGAGCTGTTTTTT	CASSVGTLNTGELFF
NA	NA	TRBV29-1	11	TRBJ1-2	TGCAGCGTTGAAGTGGGGAAAGGCTACACCTTC	CSVEVGKGYTF
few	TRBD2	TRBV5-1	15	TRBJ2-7	TGCGCCAGCAGCTTGGCTAGCGGGAGTCTCGACGAGCAGTACTTC	CASSLASGSLDEQYF
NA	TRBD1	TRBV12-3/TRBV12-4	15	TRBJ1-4	TGTGCCAGCAGCTTGGGGGACAGGGAAGGGGAAAAACTGTTTTTT	CASSLGDREGEKLFF
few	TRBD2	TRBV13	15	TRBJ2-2	TGTGCCAGCAGCTGGGGACTAGCGGGAGCCGGGGAGCTGTTTTTT	CASSWGLAGAGELFF
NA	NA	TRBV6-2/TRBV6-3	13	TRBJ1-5	TGTGCCAGCCTAACAGGTAGCAATCAGCCCCAGCATTTT	CASLTGSNQPQHF
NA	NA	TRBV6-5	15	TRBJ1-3	TGTGCCAGCAGTTACTCCGTGGGAACGGCAAACACCATATATTTT	CASSYSVGTANTIYF
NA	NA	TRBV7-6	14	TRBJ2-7	NA	CASSLRTGLYQQYF
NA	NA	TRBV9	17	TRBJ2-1	TGTGCCAGCAGCCCCGGCATCCGGCTTGCCGAGTACAATGAGCAGTTCTTC	CASSPGIRLAEYNEQFF
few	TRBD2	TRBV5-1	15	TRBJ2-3	TGCGCCAGCAGCCTGGGAGGGGCTAGAACAGATACGCAGTATTTT	CASSLGGARTDTQYF
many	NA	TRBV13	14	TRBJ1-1	TGTGCCAGCAGCTCATCTATGGGGAAGGCTGAAGCTTTCTTT	CASSSSMGKAEAFF
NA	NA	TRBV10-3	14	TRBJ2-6	TGTGCCACTTCGTCGGGACCTGGGGCCAACGTCCTGACTTTC	CATSSGPGANVLTF
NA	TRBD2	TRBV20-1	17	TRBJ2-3	TGCAGTGCTAGAGGGAATCTAGCGGGGGGGTCCACAGATACGCAGTATTTT	CSARGNLAGGSTDTQYF